These 5 T cell receptor beta chains share one sample of origin, sequenced in a study of monozygotic twins with inflammatory bowel disease. TCRdb reworked the 5' RACE reads into one entry per CDR3 protein, no DNA. The sample totals 120,000 to 150,000 distinct CDR3 sequences; its top ten clones hold about 2.6%. The sequenced material came from blood. These receptors all come from a human donor with ulcerative colitis or Crohn's disease, or a healthy co-twin of an affected twin (not recorded which).

This chain links TRBV12-3 or TRBV12-4 with TRBJ1-4. This CDR3 spans 13 amino acids. The CDR3 protein is CASSFQVKEKLFF.

The rearrangement joins TRBV7-9 to TRBJ2-1. The CDR3 is 13 residues long. Germline lookup yields CDR1 SEHNR and CDR2 FQNEAQ (reference sequence). The CDR3 here is CASSSWSLNEQFF.

The rearrangement uses TRBV6-1 and TRBJ1-5; TCRdb indicates TRBD1, and absent DNA this call remains unverified. This CDR3 is 15 amino acids long. Germline lookup yields CDR1 MNHNS and CDR2 SASEGT. The CDR3 loop is CASRKGTSSNQPQHF.

V usage is TRBV11-2 and J usage is TRBJ2-1; the TRBD2 assignment by TCRdb is unverifiable without DNA. This CDR3 is built from 18 residues. The germline V gene has CDR1 SGHAT and CDR2 FQNNGV. The CDR3 sequence is CASSLVFLSGFSYNEQFF.

V is TRBV12-3 or TRBV12-4 and J is TRBJ1-6; the TRBD1 assignment by TCRdb is unverifiable without DNA. The CDR3 spans 15 residues. CDR3 residues: CASSFSGQGFSPLHF.